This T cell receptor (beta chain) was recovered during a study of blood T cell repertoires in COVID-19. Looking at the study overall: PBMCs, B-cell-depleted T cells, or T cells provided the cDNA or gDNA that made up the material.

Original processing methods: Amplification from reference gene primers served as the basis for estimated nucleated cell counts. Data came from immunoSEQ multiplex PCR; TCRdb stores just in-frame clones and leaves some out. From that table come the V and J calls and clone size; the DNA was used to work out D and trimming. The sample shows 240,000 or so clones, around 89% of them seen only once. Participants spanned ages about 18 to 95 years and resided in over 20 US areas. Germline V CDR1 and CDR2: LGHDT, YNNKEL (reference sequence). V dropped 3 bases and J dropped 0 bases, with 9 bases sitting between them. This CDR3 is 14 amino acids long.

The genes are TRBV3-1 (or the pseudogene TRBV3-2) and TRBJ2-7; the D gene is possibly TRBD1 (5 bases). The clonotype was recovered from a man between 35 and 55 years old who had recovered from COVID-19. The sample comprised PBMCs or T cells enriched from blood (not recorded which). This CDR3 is CASSHGQGSYEQYF. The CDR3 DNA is TGTGCCAGCAGCCATGGTCAGGGCTCCTACGAGCAGTACTTC.